The T cell receptor beta chain described here comes from a study of regulatory T cells in long-lasting Graves disease. Overall study findings and caveats: Reduced TCR diversity was observed in persistent Graves' patients versus newly diagnosed patients.

This clonotype has ten or more counts. Its antigen is currently unknown. Time point denoted: persistent/refractory GD, antithyroid drugs over 5 years with positive TRAb. Making the TCR library involved RNA that had been extracted from PBMCs. iRepertoire HTBI primers and Arm-PCR of CDR3 regions built TCR beta libraries. MiXCR, run by TCRdb on the multiplex PCR reads, gives a single entry per CDR3 protein. The sample shows roughly 400,000 distinct CDR3 sequences, about 20% of them seen only once. There are 14 residues in the CDR3. J gave up 0 bases and V 3 bases, and 1 base lay outside the gene matches. Germline V gene sequence: CDR1 SGHVS, CDR2 FQNEAQ.

The rearrangement joins TRBV7-8 to TRBJ2-5; 7 bases fit TRBD1. This TCR came from a female donor with Graves disease. Sequenced here: peripheral blood mononuclear cells (PBMCs), sampled when the disease was refractory, from a patient treated with antithyroid drugs. CDR3 region: CASSFGTDQETQYF. CDR3 DNA sequence: TGTGCCAGCAGCTTCGGGACAGACCAAGAGACCCAGTACTTC.